This TCR beta chain is from a study of control samples from healthy donors and cancer patients. Profiled with immunoSEQ multiplex PCR; TCRdb holds only in-frame clones, not every one. The data show roughly 170,000 clones, 94% seen once. The CDR3 covers 14 residues. J was trimmed by 12 bases and V by 5 bases; bases with no gene match: 7. CDR1 is LNHDA, CDR2 SQIVND, per germline (reference sequence). Sequencing input: blood. The chain employs TRBV19 and TRBJ2-1; 13 nucleotides align to TRBD2. The sequence was collected from a woman between 18 and 30 years old in good health. As DNA, the CDR3 is TGTGCCAGTAGTCGGACTAGCGGGGGTTACGGGCAGTTCTTC. It is translated as CASSRTSGGYGQFF.